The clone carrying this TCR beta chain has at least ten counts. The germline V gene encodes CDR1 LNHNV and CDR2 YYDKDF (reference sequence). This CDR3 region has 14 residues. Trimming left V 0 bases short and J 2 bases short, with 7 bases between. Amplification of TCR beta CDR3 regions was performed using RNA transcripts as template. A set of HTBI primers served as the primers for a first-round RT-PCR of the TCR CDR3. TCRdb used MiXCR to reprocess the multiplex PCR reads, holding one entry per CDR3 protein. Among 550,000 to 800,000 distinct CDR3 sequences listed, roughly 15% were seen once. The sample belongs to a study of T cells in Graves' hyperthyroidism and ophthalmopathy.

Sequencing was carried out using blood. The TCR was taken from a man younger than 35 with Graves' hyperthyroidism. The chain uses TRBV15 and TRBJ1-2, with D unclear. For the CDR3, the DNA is TGTGCCACCAGCAGAGACAGGACGAACTATGGCTACACCTTC. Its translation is CATSRDRTNYGYTF.